Reported below is one TCR beta chain. Its antigen is currently unknown. Sequenced by immunoSEQ multiplex PCR; TCRdb stores in-frame clones only, minus some. The sample includes 20,000 to 30,000 clones, approximately 83% of them seen just once. CDR1 and CDR2 from the germline V gene are LGHDT and YNNKEL (reference sequence). The CDR3 totals 11 residues. V lost 0 bases, J lost 10 bases, and 5 bases lay in between. This record belongs to a study of vaccination effects on CD4 cells after COVID-19. Pools of viral peptides were used by the ViraFEST assay to expand antigen-specific CD4+ T cells ahead of sequencing. CD4+ T cell isolation took place after approximately 11 days of culture. Prior SARS-CoV-2 infection was absent in the vaccine recipients, as shown by negative nucleocapsid antibodies.

This chain connects TRBV3-1 (or the pseudogene TRBV3-2) to TRBJ2-3; D not certain. The clonotype comes from a human donor who received a COVID-19 vaccine. Sequenced here: CD4+ T cells from PBMCs cultured with HCoV-NL63 spike peptides, sampled before COVID-19 vaccination. The CDR3 protein is CASSQERAQYF. CDR3 bases: TGTGCCAGCAGCCAAGAACGGGCGCAGTATTTT.